The 17 T cell receptor beta chains in this list originate from one sample, sequenced in a study of beta chain features in type 1 diabetes. The study reverse transcribed the entire isolated RNA, so it sequenced expressed TCRB transcripts. TCRdb's copy holds only in-frame clones and misses some; the assay was immunoSEQ multiplex PCR. There are hundreds of thousands of clones in the sample; roughly a sixth occur only once, and about 0.097% lies in the top ten. Sequencing was done on a sample of naive CD4+ T cells from blood. These receptor sequences come from a man aged 18 to 29 in good health.

This clone showed up just a few times. The chain has TRBV28 and TRBJ2-3, with TRBD2 matching 9 bases. V lost 10 bases and J lost 10; bases outside the gene matches: 18. The germline gives CDR1 MDHEN, CDR2 SYDVKM. The CDR3 is made up of 15 amino acids. The CDR3 loop is CAIHPRGREGRAQYF. The CDR3 coding sequence is TGTGCCATCCATCCCCGTGGGCGGGAGGGCCGAGCGCAGTATTTT.

A few counts support this clone. The rearrangement joins TRBV9 to TRBJ2-1; D is possibly TRBD1 (6 bases). The CDR3 covers 13 residues. The germline V gene has CDR1 SGDLS and CDR2 YYNGEE. Trimming removed 4 bases at V and 9 bases at J, with 14 bases between. CDR3 nucleotides: TGTGCCAGCAGCCCCCGGACAGAGGGTGAGCAGTTCTTC. It codes for CASSPRTEGEQFF.

This clone was detected a few times. V usage is TRBV4-3 and J usage is TRBJ1-1, with no clear D. CDR3 size: 14 residues. Germline values: CDR1 LGHNA, CDR2 YSLEER. V lost 1 base to trimming and J lost 1 base, with 7 bases between them. The CDR3 region has the DNA TGCGCCAGCAGCCAAGGGTCCAGGAACACTGAAGCTTTCTTT. Residues: CASSQGSRNTEAFF.

Remarks on this clone: The sample carries other DNA sequences with the same CDR3. V gene TRBV10-3 combines with J gene TRBJ2-3, with 10 nucleotides matching TRBD2. V shed 4 bases and J 2 bases; nucleotides not matched to a gene: 6. Germline V gene lookup returns CDR1 ENHRY and CDR2 SYGVKD. The CDR3 is 16 amino acids. The CDR3 protein is CAISGLAGALTDTQYF. CDR3 in DNA: TGTGCCATCAGTGGCCTAGCGGGGGCCCTCACAGATACGCAGTATTTT.

This clone was counted a few times. The chain joins TRBV5-5 to TRBJ2-1; D gene ambiguous. Trimming removed 0 bases at V and 5 bases at J, with 3 bases between. Germline CDR1 reads SGHKS; CDR2 reads YYEKEE (reference sequence). The CDR3 covers 12 residues. CDR3 nucleotides: TGTGCCAGCAGCTTGGTAAACAATGAGCAGTTCTTC. Encoded protein: CASSLVNNEQFF.

This sequence joins TRBV7-2 and TRBJ2-1; the match to TRBD1 covers 10 bases. CDR1 is SGHTA, CDR2 FQGNSA, per germline. The CDR3 consists of 15 residues. Trimming cost V 5 bases and J 7 bases; bases outside gene matches: 8. The CDR3 nucleotides are TGTGCCAGCAGCGGGCGACAGGGGGCATGGAATGAGCAGTTCTTC. Translation gives CASSGRQGAWNEQFF. Combining the CDR3 with reference TRBV7-2 and TRBJ2-1 gives the whole variable domain GAGVSQSPSNKVTEKGKDVELRCDPISGHTALYWYRQSLGQGLEFLIYFQGNSAPDKSGLPSDRFSAERTGGSVSTLTIQRTQQEDSAVYLCASSGRQGAWNEQFFGPGTRLTVL.

This chain links TRBV2 with TRBJ1-2, with D maybe TRBD1 (5 bases). V lost 5 bases, J lost 4 bases, and 8 bases lay in between. CDR1 is SNHLY and CDR2 is FYNNEI in the germline V gene. CDR3 length: 12 residues. CDR3 loop: CASSLRGYGYTF. The CDR3 DNA is TGTGCCAGCAGTCTAAGGGGCTATGGCTACACCTTC.

This clone was observed a handful of times. The DNA for the CDR3 is TGCGCCAGCAGCCAGCGACAGGCCTCTAGCACAGATACGCAGTATTTT. Protein: CASSQRQASSTDTQYF. This chain uses TRBV4-3 with TRBJ2-3, with a tentative D call TRBD1 (6 bases). Germline CDR1 LGHNA, CDR2 YSLEER. Trimming stripped 3 bases from V and 0 bases from J, with 13 bases between. There are 16 residues in the CDR3.

This clone showed up just a few times. The chain is built from TRBV18 and TRBJ2-1; 9 nucleotides match TRBD2. V was clipped by 0 bases and J by 8 bases; unmatched bases: 17. Per germline, CDR1 KGHSH and CDR2 LQKENI. This CDR3 contains 19 residues. The CDR3 here is CASSPPSLSAGGPKYEQFF. CDR3 coding DNA: TGTGCCAGCTCACCACCTAGCTTATCTGCGGGAGGGCCTAAGTATGAGCAGTTCTTC.

This clone was counted a few times. The identical CDR3 is also encoded by other nucleotide sequences in the sample. The chain recombines TRBV25-1 with TRBJ2-7; D is ambiguous. The CDR3 loop spans 14 amino acids. The germline gives CDR1 MGHDK, CDR2 SYGVNS. V shed 1 base and J shed 0 bases, with 7 bases lying between them. In DNA, the CDR3 is TGTGCCAGCAGTGAATTGGGCCTCTCCTACGAGCAGTACTTC. It yields the protein CASSELGLSYEQYF.

The J gene is TRBJ2-1, the V gene TRBV9; TRBD2 matches 11 bases. The CDR3 is 17 residues long. Trimming at V came to 4 bases and at J to 4 bases, leaving 10 bases not matched to a gene. Germline values: CDR1 SGDLS, CDR2 YYNGEE. The CDR3 protein is CASSHSFGTSGYNEQFF. The CDR3 bases are TGTGCCAGCAGCCATTCCTTTGGGACTAGCGGTTACAATGAGCAGTTCTTC.

The rearrangement joins TRBV27 to TRBJ2-2; the D gene could be TRBD1 or TRBD2 (5 bases each). This CDR3 is 17 amino acids long. CDR1 is MNHEY and CDR2 is SMNVEV in the germline V gene (reference sequence). The V end was cut by 5 bases, the J end by 5 bases, with 21 bases between. The CDR3 reads CASSPRASKRGTGELFF. CDR3 DNA sequence: TGTGCCAGCAGTCCCCGGGCGTCAAAGAGGGGAACCGGGGAGCTGTTTTTT.

This clone was counted a few times. This chain joins TRBV11-2 and TRBJ2-7, with a possible D match to TRBD1 (6 bases). Germline loops: CDR1 SGHAT, CDR2 FQNNGV. The length of the CDR3 is 13 residues. The V end was cut by 5 bases, the J end by 3 bases, with 11 bases between. The CDR3 loop is CASSKQGFYEQYF. In nucleotides, the CDR3 is TGTGCCAGCAGCAAACAGGGATTCTACGAGCAGTACTTC.

The chain carries TRBV4-3 and TRBJ2-4, with 10 bases matching TRBD2. Per germline, CDR1 LGHNA and CDR2 YSLEER. V lost 0 bases and J lost 7; bases outside the gene matches: 12. The CDR3 is 18 residues long. This CDR3 reads CASSQDGGLAARRNIQYF. CDR3 sequence (DNA): TGCGCCAGCAGCCAAGATGGCGGACTAGCGGCGAGAAGGAACATTCAGTACTTC.

This clone was detected a few times. CDR3 loop: CASSSFSNTIYF. CDR3 DNA: TGTGCCAGCAGCTCCTTCAGTAACACCATATATTTT. This sequence joins TRBV5-4 and TRBJ1-3; D remains unclear. The germline V and J ends were trimmed by 3 bases and 7 bases, with 8 bases remaining between them. CDR3 length: 12 residues. Per germline, CDR1 SGHNT and CDR2 YYREEE (reference sequence).

The chain recombines TRBV29-1 with TRBJ2-3; 10 bases fit TRBD1. Germline CDR1 SQVTM, CDR2 ANQGSEA. This CDR3 contains 15 residues. With V trimmed by 7 bases and J by 0 bases, 7 bases remained unmatched. The CDR3 reads CSATRDRGSTDTQYF. The DNA for the CDR3 is TGCAGCGCAACCCGGGACAGGGGTAGCACAGATACGCAGTATTTT.

This clone was observed a handful of times. The CDR3 is CAWSIPPGIHEQYF. DNA of the CDR3: TGTGCCTGGAGTATCCCCCCCGGGATACACGAGCAGTACTTC. The genes are TRBV30 and TRBJ2-7; tentatively, D is TRBD2 (5 bases). V gave up 2 bases and J gave up 5 bases, with 16 bases separating them. The germline CDR1 and CDR2 sequences are GTSNPN and SVGIG (reference sequence). This CDR3 spans 14 amino acids.